This T cell receptor beta chain was recovered during a study of cytomegalovirus exposure and HLA in healthy donors. CDR1 and CDR2 from the germline V gene are MNHEY and SMNVEV (reference sequence). The CDR3 length is 12 residues. Trimming stripped 5 bases from V and 1 base from J, with 5 bases between. PCR employed 60 Vbeta and 13 Jbeta primers. TCRdb's copy holds only in-frame clones and misses some; the assay was immunoSEQ multiplex PCR. The data show more than 95,000 clones, with over 65% seen just once and approximately 3.9% held by the top ten. The sequenced material came from PBMCs. The sequence was obtained from a middle-aged man in good health and CMV-seropositive. The rearrangement joins TRBV27 to TRBJ2-5; no clear D gene. The CDR3 DNA is TGTGCCAGCAGTACCGGCCAAGAGACCCAGTACTTC. Its protein product is CASSTGQETQYF.